This T cell receptor beta chain is drawn from a study of cytomegalovirus exposure and HLA in healthy donors. With regard to this clone: Distinct nucleotide sequences in the sample also encode this CDR3.

CDR1 and CDR2 from the germline V gene are MRHNA and SNTAGT. After removal of 4 bases from V and 2 bases from J, the junction contained 6 bases not matched to a gene. This CDR3 is built from 15 residues. It was with 60 Vbeta and 13 Jbeta primers that the PCR ran. Libraries were prepared by immunoSEQ multiplex PCR; TCRdb keeps only in-frame clonotypes and omits some of them. The sample has some 160,000 clones, less than 90% seen once. This TCR was sampled from a male donor in good health and CMV-seropositive. The rearrangement uses TRBV6-4 and TRBJ2-3; 7 bases fit TRBD2. The sequenced sample consisted of PBMCs. CDR3 sequence reads: CASSASSGLTDTQYF. CDR3 nucleotides: TGTGCCAGCAGTGCTTCTAGCGGACTCACAGATACGCAGTATTTT.